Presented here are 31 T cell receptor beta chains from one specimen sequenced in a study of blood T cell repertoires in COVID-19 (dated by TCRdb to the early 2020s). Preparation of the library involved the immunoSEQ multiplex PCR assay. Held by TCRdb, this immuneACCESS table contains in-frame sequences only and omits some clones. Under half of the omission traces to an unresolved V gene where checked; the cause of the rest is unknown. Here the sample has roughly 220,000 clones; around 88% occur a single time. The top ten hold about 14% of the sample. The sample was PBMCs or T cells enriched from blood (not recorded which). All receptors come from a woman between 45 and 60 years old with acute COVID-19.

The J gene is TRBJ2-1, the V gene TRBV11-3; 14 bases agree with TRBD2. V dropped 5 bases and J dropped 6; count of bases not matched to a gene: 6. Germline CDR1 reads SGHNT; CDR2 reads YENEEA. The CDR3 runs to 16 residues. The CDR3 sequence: CASSPSGLAGVNEQFF. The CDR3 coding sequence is TGTGCCAGCAGCCCCTCGGGACTAGCGGGAGTCAATGAGCAGTTCTTC.

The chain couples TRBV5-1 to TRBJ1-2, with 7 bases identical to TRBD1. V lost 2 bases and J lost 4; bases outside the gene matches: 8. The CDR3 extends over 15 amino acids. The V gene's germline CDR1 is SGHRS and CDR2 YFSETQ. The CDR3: CASSFGTEKFYGYTF. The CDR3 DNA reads TGCGCCAGCAGCTTCGGGACAGAAAAGTTCTATGGCTACACCTTC.

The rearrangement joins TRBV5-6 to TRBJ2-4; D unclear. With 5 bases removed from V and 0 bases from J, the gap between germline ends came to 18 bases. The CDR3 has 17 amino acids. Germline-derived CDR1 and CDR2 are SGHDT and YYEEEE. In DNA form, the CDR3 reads TGTGCCAGCAGTCCTGCGAACAGATATTTAGCCAAAAACATTCAGTACTTC. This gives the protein CASSPANRYLAKNIQYF.

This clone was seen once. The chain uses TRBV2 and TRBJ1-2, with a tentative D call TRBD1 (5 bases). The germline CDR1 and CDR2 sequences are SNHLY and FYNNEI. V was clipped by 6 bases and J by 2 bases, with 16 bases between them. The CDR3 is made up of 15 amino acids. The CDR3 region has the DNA TGTGCCAGCAGCCCCCGGATGGGGGGAAACTATGGCTACACCTTC. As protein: CASSPRMGGNYGYTF.

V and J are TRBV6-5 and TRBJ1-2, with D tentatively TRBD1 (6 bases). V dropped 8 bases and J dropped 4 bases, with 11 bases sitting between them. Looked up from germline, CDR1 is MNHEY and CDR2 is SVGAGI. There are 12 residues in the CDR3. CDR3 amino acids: CASSTGFYGYTF. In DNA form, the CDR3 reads TGTGCCAGCTCCACAGGGTTCTATGGCTACACCTTC.

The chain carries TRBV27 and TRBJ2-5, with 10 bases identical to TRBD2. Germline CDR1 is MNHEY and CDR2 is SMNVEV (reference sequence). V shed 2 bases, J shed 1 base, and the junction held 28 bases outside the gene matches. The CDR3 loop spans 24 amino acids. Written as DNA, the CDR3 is TGTGCCAGCAGTTTACGGGGTGGTATAGCCAGTTTATCAGCGGGAGGGCCTGTCCAAGAGACCCAGTACTTC. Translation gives CASSLRGGIASLSAGGPVQETQYF.

As DNA, the CDR3 is TGCGCCAGCAGTGATGTCTTAGAGAAAAGGAGAAAAAACATTCAGTACTTC. This gives the protein CASSDVLEKRRKNIQYF. The chain carries TRBV10-1 and TRBJ2-4; D call uncertain. CDR3 length: 17 residues. Germline assignment: CDR1 WNHNN and CDR2 SYGVQD (reference sequence). Deletions cut 3 bases from V and 4 bases from J, with 19 bases between.

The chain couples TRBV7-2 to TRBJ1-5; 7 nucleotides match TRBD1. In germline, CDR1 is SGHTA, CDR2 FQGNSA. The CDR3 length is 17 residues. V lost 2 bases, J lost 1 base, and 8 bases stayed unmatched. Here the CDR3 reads CASSLRQGPSSNQPQHF. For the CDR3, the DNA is TGTGCCAGCAGCTTAAGACAGGGCCCCTCGAGCAATCAGCCCCAGCATTTT. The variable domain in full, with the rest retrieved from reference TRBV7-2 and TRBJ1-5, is GAGVSQSPSNKVTEKGKDVELRCDPISGHTALYWYRQSLGQGLEFLIYFQGNSAPDKSGLPSDRFSAERTGGSVSTLTIQRTQQEDSAVYLCASSLRQGPSSNQPQHFGDGTRLSIL.

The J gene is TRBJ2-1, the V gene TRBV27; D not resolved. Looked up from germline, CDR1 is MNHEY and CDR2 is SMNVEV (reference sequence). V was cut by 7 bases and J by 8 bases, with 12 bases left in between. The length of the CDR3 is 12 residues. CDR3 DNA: TGTGCCAGCACTGGTCTATCCGATGAGCAGTTCTTC. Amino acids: CASTGLSDEQFF.

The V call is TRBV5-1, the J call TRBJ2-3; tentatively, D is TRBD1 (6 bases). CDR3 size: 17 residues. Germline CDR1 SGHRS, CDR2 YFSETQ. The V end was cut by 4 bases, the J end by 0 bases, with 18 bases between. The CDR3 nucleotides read TGCGCCAGCAGCACGCTCCTCCAGGGGATCAGCACAGATACGCAGTATTTT. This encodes CASSTLLQGISTDTQYF. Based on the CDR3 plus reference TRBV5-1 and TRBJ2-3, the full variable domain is KAGVTQTPRYLIKTRGQQVTLSCSPISGHRSVSWYQQTPGQGLQFLFEYFSETQRNKGNFPGRFSGRQFSNSRSEMNVSTLELGDSALYLCASSTLLQGISTDTQYFGPGTRLTVL.

CDR3 coding DNA: TGTGCCACCAGTGACCGTCTAGCGGCGAACACCGGGGAGCTGTTTTTT. Encoded protein: CATSDRLAANTGELFF. The chain is built from TRBV24-1 and TRBJ2-2; TRBD2 agrees at 7 bases. With 4 bases clipped from V and 0 bases from J, the junction kept 4 bases outside the gene matches. The CDR3 runs to 16 residues. CDR1 is KGHDR, CDR2 SFDVKD, per germline.

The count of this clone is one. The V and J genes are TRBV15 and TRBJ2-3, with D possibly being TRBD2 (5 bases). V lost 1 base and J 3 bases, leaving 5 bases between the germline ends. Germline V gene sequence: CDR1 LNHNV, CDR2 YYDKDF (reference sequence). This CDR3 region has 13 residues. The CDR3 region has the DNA TGTGCCACCAGCAGAGGGAGGACAGATACGCAGTATTTT. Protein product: CATSRGRTDTQYF.

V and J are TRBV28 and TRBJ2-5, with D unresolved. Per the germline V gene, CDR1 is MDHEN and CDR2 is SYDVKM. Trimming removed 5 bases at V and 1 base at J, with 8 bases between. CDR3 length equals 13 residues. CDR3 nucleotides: TGTGCCAGCAGTCGGAGCTTCCAAGAGACCCAGTACTTC. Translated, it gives CASSRSFQETQYF.

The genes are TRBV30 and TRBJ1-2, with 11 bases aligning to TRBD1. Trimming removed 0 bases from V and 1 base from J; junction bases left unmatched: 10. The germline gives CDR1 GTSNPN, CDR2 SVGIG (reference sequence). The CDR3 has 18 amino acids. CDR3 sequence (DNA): TGTGCCTGGAGTGTACCTATGGGACAGGGGGAGATTAACTATGGCTACACCTTC. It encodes CAWSVPMGQGEINYGYTF.

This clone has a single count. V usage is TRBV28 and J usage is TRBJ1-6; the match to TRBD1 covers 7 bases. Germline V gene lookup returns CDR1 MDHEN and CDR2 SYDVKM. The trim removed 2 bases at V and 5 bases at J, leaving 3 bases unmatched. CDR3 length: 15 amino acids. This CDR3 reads CASSLGDRNNSPLHF. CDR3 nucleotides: TGTGCCAGCAGTTTAGGGGACAGAAATAATTCACCCCTCCACTTT.

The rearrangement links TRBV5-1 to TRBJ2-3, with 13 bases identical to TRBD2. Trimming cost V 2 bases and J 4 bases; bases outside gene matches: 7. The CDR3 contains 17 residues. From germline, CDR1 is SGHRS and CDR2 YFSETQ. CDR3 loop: CASSLPGLAGVPDTQYF. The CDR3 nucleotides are TGCGCCAGCAGCTTACCAGGACTAGCGGGAGTACCAGATACGCAGTATTTT.

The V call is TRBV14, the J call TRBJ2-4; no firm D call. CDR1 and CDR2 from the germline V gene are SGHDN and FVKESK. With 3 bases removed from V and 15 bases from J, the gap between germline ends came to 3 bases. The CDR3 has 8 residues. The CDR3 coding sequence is TGTGCCAGCAGCCACGGGTACTTC. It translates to CASSHGYF.

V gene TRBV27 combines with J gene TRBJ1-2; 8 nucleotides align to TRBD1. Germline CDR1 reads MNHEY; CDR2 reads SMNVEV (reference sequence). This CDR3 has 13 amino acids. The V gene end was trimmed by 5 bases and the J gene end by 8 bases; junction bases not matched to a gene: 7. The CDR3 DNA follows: TGTGCCAGCAGTCACGGACAGGGAGGCGGCTACACCTTC. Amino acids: CASSHGQGGGYTF.

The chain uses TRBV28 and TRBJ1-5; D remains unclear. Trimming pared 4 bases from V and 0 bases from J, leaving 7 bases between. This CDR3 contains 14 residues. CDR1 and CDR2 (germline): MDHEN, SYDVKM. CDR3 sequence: CASSYLYSNQPQHF. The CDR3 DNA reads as TGTGCCAGCAGTTATCTCTATAGCAATCAGCCCCAGCATTTT. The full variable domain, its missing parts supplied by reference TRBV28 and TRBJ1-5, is DVKVTQSSRYLVKRTGEKVFLECVQDMDHENMFWYRQDPGLGLRLIYFSYDVKMKEKGDIPEGYSVSREKKERFSLILESASTNQTSMYLCASSYLYSNQPQHFGDGTRLSIL.

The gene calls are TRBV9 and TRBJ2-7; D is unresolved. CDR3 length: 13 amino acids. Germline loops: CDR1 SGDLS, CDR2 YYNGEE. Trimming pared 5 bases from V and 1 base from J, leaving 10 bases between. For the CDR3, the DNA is TGTGCCAGCAGTGGTGCGGATTCCTACGAGCAGTACTTC. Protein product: CASSGADSYEQYF.

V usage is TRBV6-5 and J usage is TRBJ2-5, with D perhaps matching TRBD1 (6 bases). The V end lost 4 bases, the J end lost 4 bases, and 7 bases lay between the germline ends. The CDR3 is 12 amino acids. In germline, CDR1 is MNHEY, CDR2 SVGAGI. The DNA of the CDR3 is TGTGCCAGCAGTTGGGGGCCAGAGACCCAGTACTTC. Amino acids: CASSWGPETQYF.

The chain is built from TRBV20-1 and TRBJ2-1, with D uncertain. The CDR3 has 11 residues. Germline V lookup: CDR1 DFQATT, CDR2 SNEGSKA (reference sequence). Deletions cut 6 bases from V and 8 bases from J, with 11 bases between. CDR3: CSASPVYEQFF. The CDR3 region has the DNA TGCAGTGCGAGCCCTGTGTATGAGCAGTTCTTC.

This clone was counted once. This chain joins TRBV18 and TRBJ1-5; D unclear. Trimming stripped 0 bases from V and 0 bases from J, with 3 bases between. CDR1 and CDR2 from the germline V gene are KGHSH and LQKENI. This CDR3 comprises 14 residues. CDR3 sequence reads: CASSPPLSNQPQHF. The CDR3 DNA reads TGTGCCAGCTCACCACCCCTTAGCAATCAGCCCCAGCATTTT. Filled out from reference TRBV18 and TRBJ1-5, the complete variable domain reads NAGVMQNPRHLVRRRGQEARLRCSPMKGHSHVYWYRQLPEEGLKFMVYLQKENIIDESGMPKERFSAEFPKEGPSILRIQQVVRGDSAAYFCASSPPLSNQPQHFGDGTRLSIL.

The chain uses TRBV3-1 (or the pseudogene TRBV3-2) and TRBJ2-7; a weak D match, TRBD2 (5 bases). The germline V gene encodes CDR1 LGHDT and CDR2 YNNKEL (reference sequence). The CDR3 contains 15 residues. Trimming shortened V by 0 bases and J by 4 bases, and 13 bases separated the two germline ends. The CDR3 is CASSQDRDLSYEQYF. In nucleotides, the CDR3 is TGTGCCAGCAGCCAAGACCGGGATCTGAGTTACGAGCAGTACTTC.

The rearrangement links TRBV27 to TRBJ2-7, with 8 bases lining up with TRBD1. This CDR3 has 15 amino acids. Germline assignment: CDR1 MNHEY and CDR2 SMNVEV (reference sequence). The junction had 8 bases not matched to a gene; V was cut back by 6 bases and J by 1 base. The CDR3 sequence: CASRRTGQESYEQYF. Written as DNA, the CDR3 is TGTGCCAGCAGACGAACGGGACAGGAGTCCTACGAGCAGTACTTC.

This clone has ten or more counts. The CDR3 region is CASSLSQGTSGYTF. The CDR3 bases are TGTGCCAGCAGTTTGAGTCAGGGGACAAGTGGCTACACCTTC. V and J are TRBV28 and TRBJ1-2; D perhaps matches TRBD1 (6 bases). Trimming took off 3 bases at V and 7 bases at J, with 15 bases between the two ends. This CDR3 is built from 14 residues. CDR1 MDHEN and CDR2 SYDVKM come from the germline V gene.

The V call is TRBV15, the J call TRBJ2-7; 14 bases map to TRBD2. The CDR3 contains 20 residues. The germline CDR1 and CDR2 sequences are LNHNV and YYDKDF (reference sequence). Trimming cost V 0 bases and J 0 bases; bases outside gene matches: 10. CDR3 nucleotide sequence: TGTGCCACCAGCAGAGACTGGGGACTAGCGGGAGACGAAAGCTCCTACGAGCAGTACTTC. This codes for CATSRDWGLAGDESSYEQYF. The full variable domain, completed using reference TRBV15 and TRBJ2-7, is DAMVIQNPRYQVTQFGKPVTLSCSQTLNHNVMYWYQQKSSQAPKLLFHYYDKDFNNEADTPDNFQSRRPNTSFCFLDIRSPGLGDTAMYLCATSRDWGLAGDESSYEQYFGPGTRLTVT.

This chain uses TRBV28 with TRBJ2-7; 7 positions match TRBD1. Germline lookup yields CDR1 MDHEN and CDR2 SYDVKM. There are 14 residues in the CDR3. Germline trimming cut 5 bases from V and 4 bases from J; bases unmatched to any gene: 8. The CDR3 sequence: CASSGVGGLYEQYF. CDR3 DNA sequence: TGTGCCAGCAGTGGGGTAGGGGGCTTATACGAGCAGTACTTC.

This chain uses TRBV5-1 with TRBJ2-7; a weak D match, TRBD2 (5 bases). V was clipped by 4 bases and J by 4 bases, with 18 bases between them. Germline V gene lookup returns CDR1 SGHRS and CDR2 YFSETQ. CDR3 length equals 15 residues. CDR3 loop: CASSPPVTNRYEQYF. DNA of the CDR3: TGCGCCAGCAGCCCCCCAGTGACTAACAGATACGAGCAGTACTTC.

The CDR3 nucleotides are TGCGCCAGCAGCCGATCCCCAACAGGGAATGGAGGCTATGGCTACACCTTC. Residues: CASSRSPTGNGGYGYTF. The rearrangement uses TRBV5-1 and TRBJ1-2, with a weak D call TRBD1 (6 bases). The V gene's germline CDR1 is SGHRS and CDR2 YFSETQ. There are 17 residues in the CDR3. V was trimmed by 4 bases and J by 4 bases, leaving 23 bases between them.

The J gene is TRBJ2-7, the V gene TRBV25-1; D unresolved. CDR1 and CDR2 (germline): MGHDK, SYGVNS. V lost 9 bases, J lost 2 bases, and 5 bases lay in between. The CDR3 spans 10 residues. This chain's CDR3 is CARAPYEQYF. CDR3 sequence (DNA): TGTGCCAGGGCCCCCTACGAGCAGTACTTC.